The clone carrying this T cell receptor (beta chain) was seen once. What it recognizes is unknown. The source of the sample is a study of cytomegalovirus exposure and HLA in healthy donors. Overall study findings and caveats: Several V segments, TRBV6-2 and TRBV6-3 among them, could not be told apart and were dropped. Reports indicated that the classifier achieved high specificity and sensitivity in diagnosing cytomegalovirus status. Later genetic work tied a missense DCLRE1C variant to beta-chain V and J trimming. Some public TCRs appeared in many individuals, while most sequences were rare.

PCR primers comprised 60 Vbeta and 13 Jbeta primers. The method was immunoSEQ multiplex PCR; TCRdb's version includes in-frame clones alone and lacks a portion of them. The table lists around 150,000 clones, roughly 84% of them singletons. The CDR3 is 15 amino acids. Trimming removed 0 bases at V and 2 bases at J, with 12 bases between. Germline lookup yields CDR1 SGHKS and CDR2 YYEKEE (reference sequence). Sequencing was done on a sample of PBMCs. The receptor was isolated from a woman in her late teens or twenties in good health and CMV-seronegative. V and J are TRBV5-5 and TRBJ2-7, with D possibly TRBD1 on 5 matching bases. CDR3 DNA sequence: TGTGCCAGCAGCTTGGGCAAGGGGCCTACCTACGAGCAGTACTTC. Residues: CASSLGKGPTYEQYF.